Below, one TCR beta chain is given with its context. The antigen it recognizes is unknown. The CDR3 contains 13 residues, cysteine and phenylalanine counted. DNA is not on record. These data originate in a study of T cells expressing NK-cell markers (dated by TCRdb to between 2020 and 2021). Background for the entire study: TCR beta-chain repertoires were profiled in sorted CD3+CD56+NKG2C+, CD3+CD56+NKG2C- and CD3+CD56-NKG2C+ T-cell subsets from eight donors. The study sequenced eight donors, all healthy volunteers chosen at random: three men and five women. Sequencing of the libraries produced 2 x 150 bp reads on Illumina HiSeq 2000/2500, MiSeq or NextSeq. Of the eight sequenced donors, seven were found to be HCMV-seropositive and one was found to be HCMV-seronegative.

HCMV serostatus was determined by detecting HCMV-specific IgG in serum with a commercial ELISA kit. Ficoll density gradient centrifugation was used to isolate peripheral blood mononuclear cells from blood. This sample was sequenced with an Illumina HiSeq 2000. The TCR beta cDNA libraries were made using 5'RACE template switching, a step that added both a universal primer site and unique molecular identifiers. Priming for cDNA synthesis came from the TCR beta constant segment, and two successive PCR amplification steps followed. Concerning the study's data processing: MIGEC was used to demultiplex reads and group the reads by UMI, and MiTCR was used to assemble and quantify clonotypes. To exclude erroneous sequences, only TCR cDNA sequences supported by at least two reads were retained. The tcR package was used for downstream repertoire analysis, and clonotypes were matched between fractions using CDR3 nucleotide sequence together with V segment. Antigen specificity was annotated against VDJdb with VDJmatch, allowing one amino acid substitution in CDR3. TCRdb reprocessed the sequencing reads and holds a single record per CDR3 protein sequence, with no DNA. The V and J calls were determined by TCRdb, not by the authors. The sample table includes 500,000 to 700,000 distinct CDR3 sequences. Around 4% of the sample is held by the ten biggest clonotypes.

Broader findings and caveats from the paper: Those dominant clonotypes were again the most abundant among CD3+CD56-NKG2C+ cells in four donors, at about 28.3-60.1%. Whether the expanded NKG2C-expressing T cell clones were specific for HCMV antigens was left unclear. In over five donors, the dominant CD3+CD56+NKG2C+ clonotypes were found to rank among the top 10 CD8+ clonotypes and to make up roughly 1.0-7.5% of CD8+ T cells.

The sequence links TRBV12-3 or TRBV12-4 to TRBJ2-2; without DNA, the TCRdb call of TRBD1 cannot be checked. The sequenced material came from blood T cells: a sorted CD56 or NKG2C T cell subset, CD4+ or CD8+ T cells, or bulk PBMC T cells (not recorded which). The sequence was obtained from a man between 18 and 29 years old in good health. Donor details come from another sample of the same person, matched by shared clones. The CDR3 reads CARWDTSTGELFF.